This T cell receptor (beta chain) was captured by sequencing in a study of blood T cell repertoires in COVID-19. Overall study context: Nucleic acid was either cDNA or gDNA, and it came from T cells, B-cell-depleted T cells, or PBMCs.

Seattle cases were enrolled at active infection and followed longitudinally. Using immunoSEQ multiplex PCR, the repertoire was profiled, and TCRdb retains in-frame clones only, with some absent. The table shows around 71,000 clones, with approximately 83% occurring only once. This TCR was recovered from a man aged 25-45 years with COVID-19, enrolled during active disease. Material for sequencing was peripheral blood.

CDR3 protein: CASMRTGGYEQYF. DNA for the CDR3: TGTGCGTCAATGCGGACAGGGGGTTACGAGCAGTACTTC. The chain is built from TRBV30 and TRBJ2-7; 10 bases are a match to TRBD1. Looked up from germline, CDR1 is GTSNPN and CDR2 is SVGIG (reference sequence). The CDR3 extends over 13 amino acids.